What follows describes a single T cell receptor (beta chain). CDR3 length equals 13 residues. CDR1 is LNHDA, CDR2 SQIVND, per germline (reference sequence). V lost 1 base and J 5 bases, leaving 9 bases between the germline ends. The entry originates in a study of blood T cell repertoires in COVID-19. Study at large: Sites in the United States, Italy and Spain provided acute and convalescent COVID-19 samples. PBMCs, B-cell-depleted T cells, or T cells were the source of the cDNA or gDNA that made up the material.

Original data processing: The assay estimated nucleated cells by amplifying reference gene primers. The assay was immunoSEQ multiplex PCR, and TCRdb's table has in-frame clones only and misses some. V, J and clone size are taken as reported in that table, and D and trimming were inferred from the DNA itself. The sample contains approximately 290,000 clones, roughly 90% of which appear only once. The genes are TRBV19 and TRBJ2-7; D call uncertain. This TCR was sampled from a man aged 18 to 29 with active or convalescent COVID-19. The source material was peripheral blood. The CDR3 here is CASSIAVLNEQYF. CDR3 DNA sequence: TGTGCCAGTAGTATAGCCGTCCTTAACGAGCAGTACTTC.